One and the same sample provided the 22 T cell receptor beta chains below, sequenced in a study of T cell responses to AZD1222 COVID-19 vaccine. The repertoire was sequenced with immunoSEQ multiplex PCR; TCRdb's copy has only in-frame clones and lacks some. Of 150,000 to 160,000 clones listed, 90% are singletons. This specimen consisted of peripheral blood, obtained on day 0 of AZD1222 vaccination. The receptors here all came from an adult in good health.

The DNA of the CDR3 is TGTGCCAGCAGCTCCCATCTCAGGCTAACTGGGGGCTCCTATAATTCACCCCTCCACTTT. As protein: CASSSHLRLTGGSYNSPLHF. The rearrangement uses TRBV7-8 and TRBJ1-6; tentatively, D is TRBD1 (5 bases). V lost 4 bases and J lost 0, with 22 bases in between. Germline assignment: CDR1 SGHVS and CDR2 FQNEAQ. The CDR3 has 20 residues.

The chain recombines TRBV9 with TRBJ2-2; 8 positions agree with TRBD1. Germline lookup yields CDR1 SGDLS and CDR2 YYNGEE. The V segment lost 4 bases and the J segment 1 base; nucleotides outside the gene matches: 6. This CDR3 spans 16 amino acids. The CDR3 DNA sequence: TGTGCCAGCAGCCCCCAACAGGGGGTGAACACCGGGGAGCTGTTTTTT. Protein sequence: CASSPQQGVNTGELFF.

This chain connects TRBV11-2 to TRBJ1-2; no definite D call. This CDR3 contains 14 residues. Germline V gene data show CDR1 as SGHAT and CDR2 as FQNNGV. V was clipped by 4 bases and J by 13 bases, with 22 bases between them. The CDR3 protein is CASSSPKKTESLTF. CDR3 sequence (DNA): TGTGCCAGCAGCTCACCAAAAAAGACTGAAAGTCTCACCTTC.

V is TRBV7-6 and J is TRBJ2-2, with 8 bases aligning to TRBD2. This CDR3 comprises 16 residues. The J segment lost 6 bases and the V segment lost 2 bases, leaving 8 bases of the junction unmatched. Germline CDR1 is SGHVS and CDR2 is FNYEAQ. DNA for the CDR3: TGTGCCAGCAGCTTACCCCCGGGAGGGCCTTCCGGGGAGCTGTTTTTT. The encoded protein is CASSLPPGGPSGELFF. The complete variable domain, with remaining parts taken from reference TRBV7-6 and TRBJ2-2, reads GAGVSQSPRYKVTKRGQDVALRCDPISGHVSLYWYRQALGQGPEFLTYFNYEAQQDKSGLPNDRFSAERPEGSISTLTIQRTEQRDSAMYRCASSLPPGGPSGELFFGEGSRLTVL.

This rearrangement joins TRBV9 to TRBJ2-2; TRBD2 matches 9 bases. CDR3 length: 18 residues. V shed 0 bases and J 5 bases; nucleotides not matched to a gene: 11. CDR1 is SGDLS and CDR2 is YYNGEE in the germline V gene. Here the CDR3 DNA reads TGTGCCAGCAGCGTAGCTGGACTAGCGACCTCGGGGACCGGGGAGCTGTTTTTT. It yields the protein CASSVAGLATSGTGELFF.

The CDR3 DNA follows: TGTGCCAGCACGCCTAGAGCGGGAGATTTGTCCTACAATGAGCAGTTCTTC. Amino acid sequence: CASTPRAGDLSYNEQFF. V gene TRBV21-1 combines with J gene TRBJ2-1; the D call of TRBD2 is as the table states it, not checked on the DNA. TRBV21-1 is a pseudogene locus. CDR3 length equals 17 residues.

The chain links TRBV19 to TRBJ1-1; 7 positions match TRBD1. Trimming cost V 2 bases and J 4 bases; bases outside gene matches: 10. This CDR3 is 16 amino acids long. Germline V lookup: CDR1 LNHDA, CDR2 SQIVND (reference sequence). As DNA, the CDR3 is TGTGCCAGTAGTATACCTCGACAGGGTGGAGGCACTGAAGCTTTCTTT. It is translated as CASSIPRQGGGTEAFF.

This chain joins TRBV28 and TRBJ1-4; D gene unclear. The germline V gene encodes CDR1 MDHEN and CDR2 SYDVKM. Trimming took off 6 bases at V and 0 bases at J, with 14 bases between the two ends. CDR3 size: 16 residues. The CDR3 bases are TGTGCCAGCAGCGACACAGACCTTTCAACTAATGAAAAACTGTTTTTT. This encodes CASSDTDLSTNEKLFF.

Here the CDR3 reads CASSLQDSFGAEAFF. The CDR3 coding sequence is TGTGCCAGCAGCCTGCAAGACAGTTTCGGGGCTGAAGCTTTCTTT. The rearrangement links TRBV3-1 (or the pseudogene TRBV3-2) to TRBJ1-1; perhaps TRBD1 as D (5 bases). V was trimmed by 4 bases and J by 6 bases, leaving 18 bases between them. This CDR3 spans 15 amino acids. Germline V gene data show CDR1 as LGHDT and CDR2 as YNNKEL (reference sequence).

The chain joins TRBV10-3 to TRBJ2-7; TRBD2 matches 7 bases. Germline CDR1 and CDR2: ENHRY and SYGVKD. The V and J ends lost 7 bases and 2 bases, in that order; junction bases with no gene match: 5. CDR3 length: 13 amino acids. Here the CDR3 DNA reads TGTGCCATCACACGGGGGGATCCCTACGAGCAGTACTTC. Translating it yields CAITRGDPYEQYF.

J is TRBJ2-2 and V is TRBV9, with D unclear. V was cut by 4 bases and J by 0 bases, with 4 bases left in between. Germline assignment: CDR1 SGDLS and CDR2 YYNGEE. CDR3 length: 13 amino acids. The CDR3 reads CASSPSNTGELFF. The CDR3 DNA reads as TGTGCCAGCAGCCCGTCGAACACCGGGGAGCTGTTTTTT. The full variable domain, rest sourced from reference TRBV9 and TRBJ2-2, is DSGVTQTPKHLITATGQRVTLRCSPRSGDLSVYWYQQSLDQGLQFLIQYYNGEERAKGNILERFSAQQFPDLHSELNLSSLELGDSALYFCASSPSNTGELFFGEGSRLTVL.

The rearrangement joins TRBV6-2 or TRBV6-3 to TRBJ1-4; tentative D call: TRBD1 (6 bases). CDR3 size: 13 residues. Per the germline V gene, CDR1 is MNHEY and CDR2 is SVGEGT. The germline V and J ends were trimmed by 5 bases and 11 bases, with 15 bases remaining between them. The CDR3 loop reads CASSPDSGGKLFF. In nucleotides, the CDR3 is TGTGCCAGCAGTCCGGACAGTGGGGGGAAACTGTTTTTT.

CDR3 sequence reads: CASSLSSGNTIYF. The CDR3 region has the DNA TGTGCCAGCAGTTTAAGTTCTGGAAACACCATATATTTT. This chain uses TRBV12-3 or TRBV12-4 with TRBJ1-3; D uncertain. The germline V and J ends were trimmed by 2 bases and 1 base, with 3 bases remaining between them. This CDR3 region has 13 residues.

As for this clone: An end of the junction does not agree with germline; a read error may underlie this. The CDR3, as DNA: TGTGCTAGCAGCTCTACAGGGTCCACCGGGGAGCTGTTTTTT. This translates into CASSSTGSTGELFF. The chain links TRBV7-7 to TRBJ2-2, with TRBD1 as a possible D gene (6 bases). The CDR3 has 14 residues. The germline gives CDR1 SSHAT, CDR2 FNYEAQ (reference sequence).

This clone appeared once. The chain couples TRBV5-6 to TRBJ1-4; D is possibly TRBD1 (5 bases). With 5 bases removed from V and 2 bases from J, the gap between germline ends came to 13 bases. The germline CDR1 and CDR2 sequences are SGHDT and YYEEEE. This CDR3 spans 15 amino acids. The CDR3 sequence is CASSGWGSTNEKLFF. CDR3 nucleotides: TGTGCCAGCAGTGGATGGGGGTCTACTAATGAAAAACTGTTTTTT.

This sequence joins TRBV28 and TRBJ1-5; 7 bases align to TRBD1. This CDR3 is built from 17 residues. After removal of 1 base from V and 3 bases from J, the junction contained 9 bases not matched to a gene. Germline-derived CDR1 and CDR2 are MDHEN and SYDVKM. The CDR3 protein is CASSLSGTAYDNQPQHF. As DNA, the CDR3 is TGTGCCAGCAGTTTATCGGGGACAGCGTATGACAATCAGCCCCAGCATTTT. Based on the CDR3 plus reference TRBV28 and TRBJ1-5, the full variable domain is DVKVTQSSRYLVKRTGEKVFLECVQDMDHENMFWYRQDPGLGLRLIYFSYDVKMKEKGDIPEGYSVSREKKERFSLILESASTNQTSMYLCASSLSGTAYDNQPQHFGDGTRLSIL.

The V and J genes are TRBV13 and TRBJ2-7; 10 nucleotides match TRBD1. The ends lost 0 bases at V and 2 bases at J; junction bases unmatched: 4. This CDR3 spans 16 amino acids. Germline V CDR1 and CDR2: PRHDT, FYEKMQ (reference sequence). The CDR3 DNA sequence: TGTGCCAGCAGCTTAGGCGGGACAGGGGTGCCCTACGAGCAGTACTTC. Amino acid sequence: CASSLGGTGVPYEQYF.

The J gene is TRBJ1-1, the V gene TRBV19; no reliable D call. The CDR3 runs 15 residues. V was cut by 2 bases and J by 1 base, with 11 bases left in between. The germline V gene encodes CDR1 LNHDA and CDR2 SQIVND (reference sequence). The CDR3 reads CASSISQLWNTEAFF. Written as DNA, the CDR3 is TGTGCCAGTAGTATATCACAGCTATGGAACACTGAAGCTTTCTTT.

This clone has just a few counts. The chain combines TRBV7-9 with TRBJ2-5, with D uncertain. In germline, CDR1 is SEHNR, CDR2 FQNEAQ (reference sequence). The CDR3 sequence is 16 residues long. Trimming shortened V by 1 base and J by 2 bases, and 14 bases separated the two germline ends. This chain's CDR3 is CASSLVPLEVQETQYF. CDR3 nucleotide sequence: TGTGCCAGCAGCTTAGTTCCCCTCGAGGTACAAGAGACCCAGTACTTC.

DNA of the CDR3: TGTGCCAGCAGTGAAGCGGGGACAGCCTCCTACGAGCAGTACTTC. This sequence encodes CASSEAGTASYEQYF. This rearrangement joins TRBV2 to TRBJ2-7, with 7 bases aligning to TRBD1. Losses at the gene ends were 0 bases for V and 0 bases for J; bases not matched to a gene: 2. The CDR3 is made up of 15 amino acids. CDR1 is SNHLY and CDR2 is FYNNEI in the germline V gene. The variable domain in full, with the rest retrieved from reference TRBV2 and TRBJ2-7, is EPEVTQTPSHQVTQMGQEVILRCVPISNHLYFYWYRQILGQKVEFLVSFYNNEISEKSEIFDDQFSVERPDGSNFTLKIRSTKLEDSAMYFCASSEAGTASYEQYFGPGTRLTVT.

The CDR3 region is CASRTGSQSNQPQHF. In DNA, the CDR3 is TGTGCCAGCAGGACCGGGTCACAAAGCAATCAGCCCCAGCATTTT. J is TRBJ1-5 and V is TRBV2; D not certain. The CDR3 contains 15 residues. Germline V gene lookup returns CDR1 SNHLY and CDR2 FYNNEI. Trimming shortened V by 6 bases and J by 1 base, and 13 bases separated the two germline ends.

In this sample, this clone turned up once. J is TRBJ1-1 and V is TRBV6-4, with a tentative D call TRBD1 (5 bases). Per the germline V gene, CDR1 is MRHNA and CDR2 is SNTAGT. The CDR3 spans 14 residues. The germline V and J ends were trimmed by 6 bases and 3 bases, with 14 bases remaining between them. CDR3 sequence (DNA): TGTGCCAGCAGCCGGGGGGAGGAGGACACTGAAGCTTTCTTT. Protein sequence: CASSRGEEDTEAFF.